These 30 T cell receptor beta chains originate from one sample sequenced in a study of response to subunit inactivated influenza vaccine. TCRdb fed the RT-PCR reads into MiXCR, producing one record per CDR3 protein. Of about 700,000 distinct CDR3 sequences in the sample, approximately 14% were seen once. The starting material was PBMCs from blood, obtained 14 days before vaccination. The receptor source for this set is a man aged 45 to 65 who received an inactivated influenza vaccine.

This clonotype has just a few counts. The V call is TRBV6-1, the J call TRBJ2-5, with no clear D. CDR1 is MNHNS, CDR2 SASEGT, per germline. This CDR3 has 14 residues. V lost 6 bases and J 4 bases, leaving 15 bases between the germline ends. CDR3 coding DNA: TGTGCCAGCAGAACGGACCTCTGGGGAGAGACCCAGTACTTC. Residues: CASRTDLWGETQYF.

The chain couples TRBV12-3 or TRBV12-4 to TRBJ1-1; the D is unclear. V was clipped by 7 bases and J by 4 bases, with 16 bases between them. The CDR3 runs to 14 residues. In DNA form, the CDR3 reads TGTGCCAGCAATCCCACGGGGTTGGGCACTGAAGCTTTCTTT. This encodes CASNPTGLGTEAFF.

CDR3 in amino acids: CASSLGGWNSYNEQFF. Here the CDR3 DNA reads TGTGCCAGCAGCTTGGGGGGCTGGAATTCCTACAATGAGCAGTTCTTC. The gene calls are TRBV5-6 and TRBJ2-1, with TRBD1 as a possible D gene (5 bases). V lost 0 bases and J 1 base, leaving 11 bases between the germline ends. The CDR3 has 16 residues. Per germline, CDR1 SGHDT and CDR2 YYEEEE.

The chain recombines TRBV9 with TRBJ2-3; D not resolved. CDR1 and CDR2 (germline): SGDLS, YYNGEE. CDR3 length equals 16 residues. Trimming stripped 2 bases from V and 1 base from J, with 14 bases between. Here the CDR3 DNA reads TGTGCCAGCAGCGTCACCCGAGACTCCCGCACAGATACGCAGTATTTT. Its translation: CASSVTRDSRTDTQYF.

The chain joins TRBV6-1 to TRBJ2-1, with D tentatively TRBD2 (6 bases). There are 14 residues in the CDR3. Germline CDR1 and CDR2: MNHNS and SASEGT. V lost 6 bases to trimming and J lost 6 bases, with 15 bases between them. CDR3 DNA: TGTGCCAGCAGCCCCGTACGGGGGTCCAATGAGCAGTTCTTC. Its protein is CASSPVRGSNEQFF.

This clonotype was counted only a few times. The V gene is TRBV12-3 or TRBV12-4, the J gene TRBJ1-6; a weak D match, TRBD1 (5 bases). Between the trimmed V and J ends, which lost 8 bases and 8 bases, there was a span of 13 bases. This CDR3 has 13 amino acids. The DNA for the CDR3 is TGTGCCAGCGGAAGGGGAAGGGATTCACCCCTCCACTTT. This gives the protein CASGRGRDSPLHF.

There are a few counts of this clonotype. The chain links TRBV12-3 or TRBV12-4 to TRBJ1-1; D is ambiguous. The V end lost 2 bases, the J end lost 4 bases, and 5 bases lay between the germline ends. This CDR3 has 12 residues. The CDR3 nucleotides are TGTGCCAGCAGTTTATCCTTCACTGAAGCTTTCTTT. Its protein is CASSLSFTEAFF.

This clonotype was seen a handful of times. V gene TRBV6-5 combines with J gene TRBJ2-3; D is unresolved. Between the trimmed V and J ends, which lost 0 bases and 0 bases, there was a span of 10 bases. The CDR3 covers 16 residues. The germline gives CDR1 MNHEY, CDR2 SVGAGI. CDR3 region: CASSYSSLPSTDTQYF. CDR3 sequence (DNA): TGTGCCAGCAGTTACTCGAGCCTTCCTAGCACAGATACGCAGTATTTT.

This clonotype was counted a few times. The J gene is TRBJ2-2, the V gene TRBV6-6; 7 nucleotides match TRBD1. J gave up 6 bases and V 7 bases, and 5 bases lay outside the gene matches. Germline CDR1 and CDR2: MNHNY and SVGAGI (reference sequence). The CDR3 length is 13 residues. The CDR3 sequence is CASNSGGPGELFF. DNA of the CDR3: TGTGCCAGCAATTCAGGGGGTCCCGGGGAGCTGTTTTTT.

A few counts support this clonotype. The V gene is TRBV4-2, the J gene TRBJ2-3; TRBD1 matches at 10 bases. The J segment lost 2 bases and the V segment lost 4 bases, leaving 6 bases of the junction unmatched. In germline, CDR1 is LGHNA, CDR2 YNFKEQ. The CDR3 contains 16 residues. DNA for the CDR3: TGTGCCAGCAGCCGGGACAGGGGAGGGGTCACAGATACGCAGTATTTT. Protein product: CASSRDRGGVTDTQYF.

The DNA of the CDR3 is TGTGCCAGCCCTAGGACAGGGGACACTGAAGCTTTCTTT. This sequence encodes CASPRTGDTEAFF. The chain carries TRBV2 and TRBJ1-1; TRBD1 agrees at 9 bases. Germline V CDR1 and CDR2: SNHLY, FYNNEI. The CDR3 is 13 amino acids. V lost 8 bases and J lost 3; bases outside the gene matches: 4.

The sample holds a few counts of this clonotype. This sequence joins TRBV7-8 and TRBJ2-1; D possibly corresponds to TRBD2 (5 bases). This CDR3 has 14 amino acids. V was clipped by 5 bases and J by 10 bases, with 18 bases between them. The germline gives CDR1 SGHVS, CDR2 FQNEAQ. CDR3 nucleotide sequence: TGTGCCAGCAGCCTCGGGATTAGTACAATGGAGCAGTTCTTC. It yields the protein CASSLGISTMEQFF.

The CDR3 nucleotides are TGTGCCAGCAGCCCCCGACTCCAGCCGAATGAAAAACTGTTTTTT. Translated, it gives CASSPRLQPNEKLFF. The rearrangement joins TRBV7-8 to TRBJ1-4; D gene unclear. With 5 bases removed from V and 5 bases from J, the gap between germline ends came to 15 bases. The CDR3 is 15 amino acids. Germline V gives CDR1 SGHVS, CDR2 FQNEAQ.

This clonotype has a count of ten or more. The V call is TRBV5-5, the J call TRBJ2-3; D is uncertain. The germline gives CDR1 SGHKS, CDR2 YYEKEE (reference sequence). The CDR3 has 15 amino acids. V was clipped by 0 bases and J by 0 bases, with 8 bases between them. This chain's CDR3 is CASSLEGFSTDTQYF. The DNA of the CDR3 is TGTGCCAGCAGCTTGGAAGGGTTTAGCACAGATACGCAGTATTTT.

This chain joins TRBV12-3 or TRBV12-4 and TRBJ2-7; D is possibly TRBD1 or TRBD2 (5 bases each). The CDR3 contains 14 residues. V lost 6 bases and J lost 2, with 14 bases in between. The CDR3 is CASRTGTFPYEQYF. Written as DNA, the CDR3 is TGTGCCAGCAGGACCGGGACGTTTCCCTACGAGCAGTACTTC.

This chain connects TRBV3-1 to TRBJ1-1; D uncertain. Germline lookup yields CDR1 LGHDT and CDR2 YNNKEL (reference sequence). The CDR3 sequence is 17 residues long. Trimming removed 4 bases from V and 0 bases from J, with 18 bases in between. CDR3 bases: TGTGCCAGCAGCCCCCCTCACAGACGAACCCTGAACACTGAAGCTTTCTTT. Translation gives CASSPPHRRTLNTEAFF.

The rearrangement links TRBV5-6 to TRBJ2-5; no reliable D call. CDR1 is SGHDT and CDR2 is YYEEEE in the germline V gene. The V end lost 2 bases, the J end lost 5 bases, and 10 bases lay between the germline ends. This CDR3 spans 13 amino acids. CDR3 region: CASSFGTSETQYF. The CDR3 nucleotides are TGTGCCAGCAGCTTTGGAACATCGGAGACCCAGTACTTC.

The rearrangement uses TRBV4-2 and TRBJ2-7, with TRBD2 identical over 10 bases. The CDR3 has 16 residues. The V gene end was trimmed by 3 bases and the J gene end by 4 bases; junction bases not matched to a gene: 9. Germline V CDR1 and CDR2: LGHNA, YNFKEQ. CDR3 loop: CASSHGKREGRYEQYF. The CDR3 bases are TGTGCCAGCAGCCATGGAAAGCGGGAGGGCCGGTACGAGCAGTACTTC.

The chain joins TRBV21-1 to TRBJ2-3; TRBD1, as called in the table, went unchecked against the DNA. TRBV21-1 is recorded as a pseudogene. CDR3 length equals 20 residues. The CDR3: CASSKGPRGGKRTRRNTQYF. In DNA, the CDR3 is TGTGCCAGCAGCAAAGGACCCCGGGGGGGGAAGCGCACTCGGCGAAATACGCAGTATTTT.

This clonotype was picked up a small number of times. The chain joins TRBV14 to TRBJ2-1; TRBD2 aligns across 8 bases. Germline V lookup: CDR1 SGHDN, CDR2 FVKESK. The CDR3 sequence is 16 residues long. V lost 3 bases, J lost 8 bases, and 12 bases stayed unmatched. The CDR3 is CASSHQLRGGGDEQFF. The DNA for the CDR3 is TGTGCCAGCAGCCATCAACTCCGGGGGGGAGGCGATGAGCAGTTCTTC.

This CDR3 reads CSARRRGGRLSGANVLTF. As DNA, the CDR3 is TGCAGTGCTAGAAGGCGAGGGGGCAGGCTCTCTGGGGCCAACGTCCTGACTTTC. The V gene is TRBV20-1, the J gene TRBJ2-6, with TRBD1 identical over 7 bases. The CDR3 contains 18 residues. V lost 2 bases to trimming and J lost 0 bases; unmatched junction nucleotides: 10. Germline V lookup: CDR1 DFQATT, CDR2 SNEGSKA (reference sequence).

The CDR3 nucleotides are TGTGCCAGTAGTATCGGGACTAGCGGGAGTACCCAAGAGACCCAGTACTTC. Amino acid sequence: CASSIGTSGSTQETQYF. The rearrangement links TRBV19 to TRBJ2-5; 14 bases match TRBD2. The trim removed 3 bases at V and 1 base at J, leaving 4 bases unmatched. The CDR3 is 17 residues long. The germline V gene encodes CDR1 LNHDA and CDR2 SQIVND (reference sequence).

This clonotype was seen a few times. This chain connects TRBV9 to TRBJ2-7, with 11 nucleotides matching TRBD2. The CDR3 contains 14 residues. Per the germline V gene, CDR1 is SGDLS and CDR2 is YYNGEE. V was pared by 4 bases and J by 5 bases, with 5 bases of the junction left unmatched. CDR3 residues: CASSLTGLADEQYF. CDR3 sequence (DNA): TGTGCCAGCAGCCTGACGGGACTAGCGGACGAGCAGTACTTC.

The chain is built from TRBV3-1 and TRBJ2-2; 8 positions match TRBD2. Germline V gives CDR1 LGHDT, CDR2 YNNKEL (reference sequence). This CDR3 contains 19 residues. In DNA, the CDR3 is TGTACCCTCAGCACCCCCATTTTCGTCCGGGAGGGCCTAGGGGGGGAGCTGTTTTTT. As protein: CTLSTPIFVREGLGGELFF.

This clonotype appeared a few times. The V gene is TRBV5-1, the J gene TRBJ1-1, with D maybe TRBD1 (6 bases). The germline V and J ends were trimmed by 3 bases and 1 base, with 16 bases remaining between them. The germline CDR1 and CDR2 sequences are SGHRS and YFSETQ. The CDR3 sequence is 16 residues long. CDR3 DNA sequence: TGCGCCAGCAGCTCATGGCCCCAGGGACAGAACACTGAAGCTTTCTTT. It codes for CASSSWPQGQNTEAFF.

The gene calls are TRBV18 and TRBJ2-1; 8 bases line up with TRBD2. Unmatched junction bases numbered 10, after V lost 5 bases and J lost 7 bases. Germline V gene lookup returns CDR1 KGHSH and CDR2 LQKENI. This CDR3 spans 15 amino acids. The CDR3 region is CASSARSGGVNEQFF. The CDR3 bases are TGTGCCAGCTCAGCTAGGAGCGGGGGTGTTAATGAGCAGTTCTTC.

Only a few counts were recorded for this clonotype. This chain uses TRBV5-1 with TRBJ2-3, with 13 bases fitting TRBD2. Germline V gives CDR1 SGHRS, CDR2 YFSETQ. Losses at the gene ends were 4 bases for V and 0 bases for J; bases not matched to a gene: 2. The CDR3 consists of 16 residues. For the CDR3, the DNA is TGCGCCAGCAGCGGGACTAGCGGGACTAGCACAGATACGCAGTATTTT. Translation: CASSGTSGTSTDTQYF.

This chain uses TRBV5-1 with TRBJ2-7; D is ambiguous. Between the trimmed V and J ends, which lost 4 bases and 5 bases, there was a span of 16 bases. This CDR3 contains 14 residues. The germline V gene has CDR1 SGHRS and CDR2 YFSETQ. The CDR3 is CASSMSIPLNEQYF. CDR3 nucleotide sequence: TGCGCCAGCAGCATGAGTATTCCGCTTAACGAGCAGTACTTC.

This sequence joins TRBV6-4 and TRBJ2-1; D is perhaps TRBD1 (6 bases). This CDR3 region has 15 residues. V lost 3 bases and J lost 5, with 14 bases in between. Germline V gene sequence: CDR1 MRHNA, CDR2 SNTAGT. CDR3 DNA: TGTGCCAGCAGTGAGCTCGGACAGATGGACAATGAGCAGTTCTTC. This gives the protein CASSELGQMDNEQFF.

The chain carries TRBV5-1 and TRBJ1-5, with a possible D match to TRBD1 (5 bases). There are 15 residues in the CDR3. V lost 0 bases to trimming and J lost 2 bases, with 9 bases between them. Per germline, CDR1 SGHRS and CDR2 YFSETQ. This CDR3 is CASSLDPGRNQPQHF. The CDR3 region has the DNA TGCGCCAGCAGCTTGGATCCAGGGCGCAATCAGCCCCAGCATTTT.